The text below deals with one TCR beta chain. Its target is not known. Clones were read by immunoSEQ multiplex PCR, and TCRdb kept only the in-frame ones, dropping some. The sample has tens of thousands of clones, 80% to 95% seen once; the top ten hold around 1.1%. This sample was taken from a study of B cell selection in AIRE deficiency. General study results and limits: CDR3s were shorter in shared Treg sequences, reflecting few non-templated nucleotide insertions. About 29% of healthy-shared Treg sequences were found among patient Tconv cells.

Unmatched junction bases numbered 2, after V lost 2 bases and J lost 6 bases. The CDR3 consists of 13 residues. CDR1 is SGHRS and CDR2 is YFSETQ in the germline V gene. Regulatory T cells were sorted as CD4+CD25hiCD127low/negative. The specimen sequenced was CD4+CD25+ Tregs sorted from PBMCs. The TCR originated in a human donor in good health. The rearrangement uses TRBV5-1 and TRBJ2-4, with 7 bases that match TRBD1. The CDR3 spells CASSFGTANIQYF. CDR3 sequence (DNA): TGCGCCAGCAGCTTCGGGACAGCAAACATTCAGTACTTC.